This T cell receptor (beta chain) was obtained from a study of T cell clonality in common variable immunodeficiency. Study-level results: Fewer deletions and N-nucleotide insertions were reportedly seen in common variable immunodeficiency TCR beta sequences.

Blood samples were heparinized, about 4.5 to 8 ml per donor. Sequencing was performed with immunoSEQ multiplex PCR; in TCRdb, only in-frame clones are kept and a portion is missing. There are 30,000 to 40,000 clones in the sample, none observed a single time. This CDR3 spans 14 amino acids. Germline loops: CDR1 LNHDA, CDR2 SQIVND (reference sequence). Trimming cost V 1 base and J 0 bases, with 7 bases left between them. This clone showed up just a few times. Its antigen remains unidentified. The observed sequence ends 3 residues before the CDR3 terminus, with the missing tail filled in from the germline J gene.

This sequence joins TRBV19 and TRBJ2-7; D might be TRBD1 (6 bases). The sequencing input was peripheral blood mononuclear cells. The source of this sequence is a person aged 18 to 75 in good health. Incomplete CDR3 DNA: TGTGCCAGTAGTATAGCGGACAGCTCCTACGAG. Protein sequence: CASSIADSSYE. The whole CDR3 is CASSIADSSYEQYF.